This T cell receptor (beta chain) is drawn from a study of cytomegalovirus exposure and HLA in healthy donors. Broader study findings: CMV antigen specificity was confirmed in vitro for three CMV-associated chains. It was reportedly the case that the classifier diagnosed cytomegalovirus status with high specificity and sensitivity.

To note about this clone: Its antigen is not known.

Germline CDR1 MNHNS, CDR2 SASEGT. V was clipped by 6 bases and J by 0 bases, with 8 bases between them. This CDR3 region has 13 residues. The donors were members of the validation cohort comprising over 90 subjects, separate from the roughly 730-subject first cohort. Using immunoSEQ multiplex PCR, the repertoire was profiled, and TCRdb retains in-frame clones only, with some absent. The sample carries more than 60,000 clones, around nine tenths recorded once. The TCR originated in a woman under 30 in good health and CMV-seronegative. Source material: PBMCs. The rearrangement uses TRBV6-1 and TRBJ2-5, with D maybe TRBD2 (6 bases). The CDR3 nucleotides read TGTGCCAGCAGCGGGGACTACCAAGAGACCCAGTACTTC. It is translated as CASSGDYQETQYF.